The sequence of this TCR beta chain was determined in a study of T cell responses to AZD1222 COVID-19 vaccine. The data were produced by immunoSEQ multiplex PCR, yet TCRdb's version contains in-frame clones alone and is incomplete. Here the sample spans about 140,000 clones, 70% to 90% being singletons. With 1 base removed from V and 4 bases from J, the gap between germline ends came to 11 bases. CDR3 size: 15 residues. Germline lookup yields CDR1 KGHSH and CDR2 LQKENI. This chain joins TRBV18 and TRBJ1-5; D ambiguous. The sequence derives from an adult in good health. This specimen consisted of peripheral blood, obtained on day 0 of AZD1222 vaccination. The CDR3 DNA sequence: TGTGCCAGCTCACCACTCCCGGACGGGAATCAGCCCCAGCATTTT. Its translation is CASSPLPDGNQPQHF.